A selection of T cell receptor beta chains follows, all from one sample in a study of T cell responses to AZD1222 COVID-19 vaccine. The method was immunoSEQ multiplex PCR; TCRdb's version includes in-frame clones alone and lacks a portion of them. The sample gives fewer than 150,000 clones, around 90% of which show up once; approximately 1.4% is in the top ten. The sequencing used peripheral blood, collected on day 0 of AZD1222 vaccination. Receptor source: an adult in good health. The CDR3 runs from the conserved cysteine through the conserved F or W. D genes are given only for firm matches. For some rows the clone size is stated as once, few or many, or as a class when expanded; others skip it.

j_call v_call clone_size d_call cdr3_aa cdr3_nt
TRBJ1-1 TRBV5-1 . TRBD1 CASRLRQGGTEAFF TGCGCCAGCAGACTAAGACAGGGAGGCACTGAAGCTTTCTTT
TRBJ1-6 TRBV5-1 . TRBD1 CASSQTGGESPLHF TGCGCCAGCAGCCAAACAGGGGGCGAATCACCCCTCCACTTT
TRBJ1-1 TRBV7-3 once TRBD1 CASSSDRGNTEAFF TGTGCCAGCAGTTCTGACAGGGGGAACACTGAAGCTTTCTTT
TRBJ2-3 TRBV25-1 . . CASSPSGPPKADTQYF TGTGCCAGCAGTCCCTCCGGGCCTCCGAAGGCAGATACGCAGTATTTT
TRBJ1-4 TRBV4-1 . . CASYSERVEKLFF TGCGCCAGCTATAGCGAGAGGGTTGAAAAACTGTTTTTT
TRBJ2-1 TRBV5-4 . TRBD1 CASSSRQGVEIEQFF TGTGCCAGCAGCTCCCGGCAGGGGGTAGAGATTGAGCAGTTCTTC
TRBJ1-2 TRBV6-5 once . CASSYSGRAGYGYTF TGTGCCAGCAGTTACTCGGGCAGGGCCGGCTATGGCTACACCTTC
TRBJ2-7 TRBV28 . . CASSSDSYEQYF TGTGCCAGCAGCTCGGACAGCTACGAGCAGTACTTC
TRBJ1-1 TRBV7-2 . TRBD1 CASSGRTGGAGEAFF TGTGCCAGCAGCGGTAGGACAGGGGGCGCGGGGGAAGCTTTCTTT
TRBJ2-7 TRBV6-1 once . CASSDRGSSYEQYF TGTGCCAGCAGTGATCGCGGAAGCTCCTACGAGCAGTACTTC
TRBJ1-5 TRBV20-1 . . CSASTRGNQPQHF TGCAGTGCTAGTACCCGCGGCAATCAGCCCCAGCATTTT
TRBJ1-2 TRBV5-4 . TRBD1 CASRIKDRGRGYTF TGTGCCAGCAGAATTAAGGACAGGGGGAGAGGCTACACCTTC
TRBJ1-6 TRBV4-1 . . CASSQDLRGYAYNSPLHF TGCGCCAGCAGCCAAGATCTTCGGGGATACGCTTATAATTCACCCCTCCACTTT
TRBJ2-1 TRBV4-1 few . CASSQMRGLHEQFF TGCGCCAGCAGCCAAATGCGGGGATTGCATGAGCAGTTCTTC
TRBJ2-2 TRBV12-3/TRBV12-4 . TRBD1 CASRNRGTGELFF TGTGCCAGCAGGAACAGGGGCACCGGGGAGCTGTTTTTT
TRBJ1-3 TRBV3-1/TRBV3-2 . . CASSSWGQSDGNTIYF TGTGCCAGCAGCTCTTGGGGGCAGTCAGATGGAAACACCATATATTTT
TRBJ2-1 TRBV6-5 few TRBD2 CASTPLAGGYNEQFF TGTGCCAGCACCCCTCTAGCGGGGGGGTACAATGAGCAGTTCTTC
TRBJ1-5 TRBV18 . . CASSPLSVSLNQPQHF TGTGCCAGCTCACCCCTTTCGGTCAGTCTTAATCAGCCCCAGCATTTT
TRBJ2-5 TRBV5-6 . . CASSLAGVGSQEAQYF TGTGCCAGCAGCTTGGCTGGCGTGGGCTCCCAAGAGGCCCAGTACTTC
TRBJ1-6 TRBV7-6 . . CASSLDANSPLHF TGTGCCAGCAGCTTGGACGCCAATTCACCCCTCCACTTT
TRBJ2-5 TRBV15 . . CATSRDLFRDFQVETQYF TGTGCCACCAGCAGAGATCTTTTTCGGGACTTCCAGGTGGAGACCCAGTACTTC
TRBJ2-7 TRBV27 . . CASSPGPKPYEQYF TGTGCCAGCAGCCCGGGCCCTAAACCCTACGAGCAGTACTTC
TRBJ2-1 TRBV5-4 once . CASSPRTVTTGNEQFF TGTGCCAGCAGCCCGAGGACAGTCACGACGGGGAATGAGCAGTTCTTC
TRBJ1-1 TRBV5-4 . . CASSVRRGNTEAFF TGTGCCAGCAGCGTTAGGCGGGGGAACACTGAAGCTTTCTTT
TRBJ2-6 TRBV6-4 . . CASSDGRAGGANVLTF TGTGCCAGCAGTGACGGACGTGCGGGGGGGGCCAACGTCCTGACTTTC
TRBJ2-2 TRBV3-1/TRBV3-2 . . CASNNRDKSGELFF TGTGCCAGCAACAACAGGGATAAGTCCGGGGAGCTGTTTTTT
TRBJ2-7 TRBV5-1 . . CASSFGGAGPYEQYF TGCGCCAGCAGCTTCGGGGGCGCGGGCCCCTACGAGCAGTACTTC
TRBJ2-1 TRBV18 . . CASSPTAGALIGGNNEQFF TGTGCCAGCTCACCAACGGCGGGGGCGCTCATTGGGGGTAACAATGAGCAGTTCTTC
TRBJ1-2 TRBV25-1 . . CASTKGGGYTF TGTGCCAGCACCAAAGGGGGAGGCTACACCTTC
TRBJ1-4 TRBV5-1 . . CASKTGATTNEKLFF TGCGCCAGCAAGACGGGGGCGACAACTAATGAAAAACTGTTTTTT
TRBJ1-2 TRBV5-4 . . CASSLDRNYGYTF TGTGCCAGCAGCTTGGACAGAAACTATGGCTACACCTTC
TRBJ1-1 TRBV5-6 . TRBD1 CASSLTGAGGTEAFF TGTGCCAGCAGCTTAACAGGGGCAGGAGGCACTGAAGCTTTCTTT
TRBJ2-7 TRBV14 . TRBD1 CASSRAGTGSYEQYF TGTGCCAGCAGCCGGGCCGGGACAGGATCCTACGAGCAGTACTTC
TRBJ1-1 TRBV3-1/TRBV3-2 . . CASSQEGMGHLQAFF TGTGCCAGCAGCCAAGAAGGGATGGGCCATTTACAAGCTTTCTTT
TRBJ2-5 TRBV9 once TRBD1 CASSGTGSGETQYF TGTGCCAGCTCCGGGACAGGTAGCGGAGAGACCCAGTACTTC
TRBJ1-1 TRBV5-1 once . CASSLEQGREAFF TGCGCCAGCAGCTTGGAACAGGGAAGGGAAGCTTTCTTT
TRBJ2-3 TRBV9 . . CASRRGGSTDTQYF TGTGCCTCAAGGAGAGGGGGGAGCACAGATACGCAGTATTTT
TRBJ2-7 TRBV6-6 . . CASSREDEQYF TGTGCCAGCAGCCGAGAGGACGAGCAGTACTTC
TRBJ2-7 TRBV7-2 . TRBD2 CASSFPTSGVNSYEQYF TGTGCCAGCAGCTTCCCGACTAGCGGGGTAAATTCCTACGAGCAGTACTTC
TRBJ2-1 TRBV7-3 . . CASSSGLADYNEQFF TGTGCCAGCAGCTCGGGACTGGCGGACTACAATGAGCAGTTCTTC
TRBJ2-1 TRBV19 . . CASSNILGNFNNEQFF TGTGCCAGTAGTAATATCCTGGGGAATTTCAACAATGAGCAGTTCTTC